The sequence of this T cell receptor beta chain was determined in a study of cytomegalovirus exposure and HLA in healthy donors. Overall study findings and caveats: TCR beta sequences reportedly predicted most subjects' HLA-A and HLA-B alleles accurately. HLA restriction was apparent for most CMV-associated TCR beta chains in a later analysis.

The PCR made use of 60 Vbeta and 13 Jbeta primers. Per the original methods: A follow-up analysis tallied about 88 million unique TCR beta chains, roughly 11 million shared. The assay was immunoSEQ multiplex PCR, and TCRdb's table has in-frame clones only and misses some. V and J calls plus clone size are reproduced from that table; the DNA served to infer D and trimming. The sample records tens of thousands of clones, 65% to 75% being singletons. This CDR3 is 16 amino acids long. Losses at the gene ends were 3 bases for V and 6 bases for J; bases not matched to a gene: 12. CDR1 is SGHRS and CDR2 is YFSETQ in the germline V gene. This clone was seen more than once but under ten times. The antigen remains unidentified.

Sequencing was performed on PBMCs. This clonotype originated in a man under 40 in good health and CMV-seronegative. V usage is TRBV5-1 and J usage is TRBJ1-2; TRBD1 agrees at 9 bases. The CDR3 loop is CASSSLLQGATDGYTF. CDR3 DNA: TGCGCCAGCAGCTCACTACTACAGGGGGCGACGGATGGCTACACCTTC.